One and the same sample provided the 28 T cell receptor beta chains below, sequenced in a study of blood T cell repertoires in COVID-19. Produced via immunoSEQ multiplex PCR; TCRdb's table is partial and in-frame only. The table records roughly 360,000 clones, 88% of them present only once. The specimen sequenced was PBMCs or T cells enriched from blood (not recorded which). These receptors originate from a woman aged 25 to 39 with acute COVID-19.

This clone was seen once. The J gene is TRBJ1-3, the V gene TRBV9; D possibly corresponds to TRBD1 (5 bases). This CDR3 spans 17 amino acids. Trimming removed 4 bases from V and 0 bases from J, with 17 bases in between. CDR1 is SGDLS and CDR2 is YYNGEE in the germline V gene. CDR3 region: CASSPTDRPYSGNTIYF. For the CDR3, the DNA is TGTGCCAGCAGCCCAACCGACAGACCTTACTCTGGAAACACCATATATTTT.

V gene TRBV18 combines with J gene TRBJ2-5; a possible D gene is TRBD2 (6 bases). This CDR3 has 15 amino acids. The germline CDR1 and CDR2 sequences are KGHSH and LQKENI. With 2 bases removed from V and 5 bases from J, the gap between germline ends came to 15 bases. CDR3: CASSPAGYAWETQYF. The CDR3 DNA reads TGTGCCAGCTCACCAGCGGGATATGCATGGGAGACCCAGTACTTC.

The chain joins TRBV6-1 to TRBJ1-5; possibly TRBD1 for D (5 bases). The length of the CDR3 is 16 residues. The germline V gene has CDR1 MNHNS and CDR2 SASEGT. The germline V and J ends were trimmed by 0 bases and 7 bases, with 16 bases remaining between them. This CDR3 is CASSEAGGSRGQPQHF. The CDR3 DNA reads as TGTGCCAGCAGTGAAGCGGGGGGTAGTAGAGGCCAGCCCCAGCATTTT.

V and J are TRBV13 and TRBJ1-1; D is possibly TRBD1 (6 bases). The V gene lost 3 bases and the J gene lost 3 bases, with 26 bases spanning the gap. Per the germline V gene, CDR1 is PRHDT and CDR2 is FYEKMQ (reference sequence). This CDR3 comprises 19 residues. The DNA for the CDR3 is TGTGCCAGCAGCTTCCGCCGGGACATTAGGATCCCCCAGGACACTGAAGCTTTCTTT. Its protein product is CASSFRRDIRIPQDTEAFF.

DNA for the CDR3: TGTGCCAGCAGTTTAAGATCGAGCGGTTCGTGGCTACAGGGGAAGAGCTCCTACAATGAGCAGTTCTTC. It is translated as CASSLRSSGSWLQGKSSYNEQFF. This sequence joins TRBV27 and TRBJ2-1, with 7 nucleotides matching TRBD1. Germline values: CDR1 MNHEY, CDR2 SMNVEV (reference sequence). Trimming took 2 bases from V and 0 from J; bases not matched to a gene: 25. CDR3 length equals 23 residues.

This chain links TRBV6-1 with TRBJ2-5; 9 nucleotides line up with TRBD2. V shed 2 bases and J 7 bases; nucleotides not matched to a gene: 17. The CDR3 has 18 residues. Looked up from germline, CDR1 is MNHNS and CDR2 is SASEGT. The CDR3 region has the DNA TGTGCCAGCAGTGAAATCGCGGGGACTAGCTCACTAGTATGGACCCAGTACTTC. It codes for CASSEIAGTSSLVWTQYF.

The chain carries TRBV28 and TRBJ2-5; 7 bases are a match to TRBD1. V gave up 3 bases and J gave up 0 bases; unmatched junction bases: 7. Per germline, CDR1 MDHEN and CDR2 SYDVKM. CDR3 size: 16 residues. The CDR3 reads CASSFNRGRNQETQYF. The DNA of the CDR3 is TGTGCCAGCAGTTTCAACAGGGGCCGTAACCAAGAGACCCAGTACTTC. Complete variable domain (other parts from reference TRBV28 and TRBJ2-5): DVKVTQSSRYLVKRTGEKVFLECVQDMDHENMFWYRQDPGLGLRLIYFSYDVKMKEKGDIPEGYSVSREKKERFSLILESASTNQTSMYLCASSFNRGRNQETQYFGPGTRLLVL.

The J gene is TRBJ1-2, the V gene TRBV20-1; D remains unclear. Germline V gene sequence: CDR1 DFQATT, CDR2 SNEGSKA (reference sequence). The CDR3 spans 11 residues. The V gene lost 0 bases and the J gene lost 7 bases, with 6 bases spanning the gap. The CDR3 loop is CSARDLSGYTF. The DNA for the CDR3 is TGCAGTGCTAGAGATCTAAGTGGCTACACCTTC.

The chain joins TRBV15 to TRBJ2-7; D call uncertain. The CDR3 spans 13 residues. V lost 6 bases to trimming and J lost 3 bases, with 12 bases between them. Germline values: CDR1 LNHNV, CDR2 YYDKDF (reference sequence). The CDR3 sequence: CATSLGGNYEQYF. The CDR3 nucleotides are TGTGCCACCAGTTTAGGCGGAAACTACGAGCAGTACTTC. The variable domain in full, with the rest retrieved from reference TRBV15 and TRBJ2-7, is DAMVIQNPRYQVTQFGKPVTLSCSQTLNHNVMYWYQQKSSQAPKLLFHYYDKDFNNEADTPDNFQSRRPNTSFCFLDIRSPGLGDTAMYLCATSLGGNYEQYFGPGTRLTVT.

The rearrangement uses TRBV5-4 and TRBJ1-1; D remains unclear. This CDR3 is 15 amino acids long. V was cut by 4 bases and J by 1 base, with 14 bases left in between. Germline-derived CDR1 and CDR2 are SGHNT and YYREEE (reference sequence). CDR3 coding DNA: TGTGCCAGCAGCCTGTCGGGTGGCGGGAACACTGAAGCTTTCTTT. Its protein product is CASSLSGGGNTEAFF.

CDR3 region: CATSDGDYGYTF. DNA for the CDR3: TGTGCCACCAGTGACGGAGACTATGGCTACACCTTC. J is TRBJ1-2 and V is TRBV24-1, with D unresolved. This CDR3 has 12 amino acids. Germline CDR1 and CDR2: KGHDR and SFDVKD. V lost 4 bases and J 3 bases, leaving 5 bases between the germline ends.

This chain joins TRBV19 and TRBJ2-2; 11 bases align to TRBD2. CDR3 size: 16 residues. The J segment lost 2 bases and the V segment lost 5 bases, leaving 4 bases of the junction unmatched. The germline V gene encodes CDR1 LNHDA and CDR2 SQIVND (reference sequence). The CDR3 loop is CASSFSGGVNTGELFF. DNA for the CDR3: TGTGCCAGTAGTTTTAGCGGGGGGGTAAACACCGGGGAGCTGTTTTTT.

This sequence joins TRBV9 and TRBJ2-3; weak D call: TRBD2 (5 bases). From germline, CDR1 is SGDLS and CDR2 YYNGEE. The CDR3 runs to 15 residues. V was clipped by 3 bases and J by 2 bases, with 13 bases between them. The CDR3 region is CASSGRTATTDTQYF. CDR3 DNA sequence: TGTGCCAGCAGCGGAAGGACTGCGACCACAGATACGCAGTATTTT.

The chain carries TRBV20-1 and TRBJ1-1; perhaps TRBD1 as D (6 bases). Trimming took 3 bases from V and 1 from J, leaving 18 bases between them. CDR3 length equals 16 residues. Germline loops: CDR1 DFQATT, CDR2 SNEGSKA (reference sequence). The DNA of the CDR3 is TGCAGTGCTAGTCGTGCAGGGGCGAAAGCGAACACTGAAGCTTTCTTT. The encoded protein is CSASRAGAKANTEAFF.

The chain uses TRBV9 and TRBJ2-3; a possible D gene is TRBD2 (5 bases). This CDR3 is built from 16 residues. V was trimmed by 0 bases and J by 0 bases, leaving 11 bases between them. Per germline, CDR1 SGDLS and CDR2 YYNGEE. CDR3 loop: CASSVGSGSSTDTQYF. DNA of the CDR3: TGTGCCAGCAGCGTAGGGAGCGGTAGTAGCACAGATACGCAGTATTTT. The full variable domain, in which reference TRBV9 and TRBJ2-3 provide the parts outside the CDR3, is DSGVTQTPKHLITATGQRVTLRCSPRSGDLSVYWYQQSLDQGLQFLIQYYNGEERAKGNILERFSAQQFPDLHSELNLSSLELGDSALYFCASSVGSGSSTDTQYFGPGTRLTVL.

This clone was seen a single time. V and J are TRBV4-3 and TRBJ2-7; D is possibly TRBD1 (6 bases). V was pared by 4 bases and J by 3 bases, with 13 bases between. The CDR3 totals 14 residues. CDR1 is LGHNA, CDR2 YSLEER, per germline. DNA for the CDR3: TGCGCCAGCAGCCTCGCTCGGGACAACTACGAGCAGTACTTC. It codes for CASSLARDNYEQYF.

The genes are TRBV7-2 and TRBJ2-1, with TRBD2 matching 8 bases. Germline-derived CDR1 and CDR2 are SGHTA and FQGNSA. Trimming cost V 8 bases and J 2 bases; bases outside gene matches: 8. CDR3 length: 15 amino acids. The CDR3 reads CASRISGGAYNEQFF. For the CDR3, the DNA is TGTGCCAGCCGAATTTCCGGGGGGGCCTACAATGAGCAGTTCTTC.

The chain joins TRBV24-1 to TRBJ1-2; D unclear. The germline V gene has CDR1 KGHDR and CDR2 SFDVKD. This CDR3 is built from 12 residues. Deletions cut 9 bases from V and 4 bases from J, with 11 bases between. The CDR3 sequence is CATQDLAYGYTF. Written as DNA, the CDR3 is TGTGCCACCCAGGACCTAGCCTATGGCTACACCTTC.

V gene TRBV11-1 combines with J gene TRBJ2-1; 9 bases agree with TRBD2. The CDR3 totals 16 residues. Germline trimming cut 4 bases from V and 1 base from J; bases unmatched to any gene: 5. The germline gives CDR1 SGHAT, CDR2 FQDESV (reference sequence). The CDR3 bases are TGTGCCAGCAGCTCGTGGCGGGGGGGATCCTACAATGAGCAGTTCTTC. It translates to CASSSWRGGSYNEQFF.

In its sample, this clone was seen once. The chain joins TRBV7-6 to TRBJ1-6; D is ambiguous. The length of the CDR3 is 12 residues. Germline-derived CDR1 and CDR2 are SGHVS and FNYEAQ. V gave up 5 bases and J gave up 3 bases, with 2 bases separating them. In nucleotides, the CDR3 is TGTGCCAGCAGCCTCTATAATTCACCCCTCCACTTT. Translating it yields CASSLYNSPLHF.

This clone was counted a single time. The chain is built from TRBV28 and TRBJ1-4, with unresolved D. Trimming removed 7 bases from V and 6 bases from J, with 15 bases in between. Germline V gene data show CDR1 as MDHEN and CDR2 as SYDVKM. This CDR3 comprises 14 residues. The DNA of the CDR3 is TGTGCCAGCACCGAGCGCCGAACCCATGAAAAACTGTTTTTT. Translated: CASTERRTHEKLFF.

This clone has only one observation. V is TRBV15 and J is TRBJ1-6; D perhaps matches TRBD1 (5 bases). CDR1 and CDR2 (germline): LNHNV, YYDKDF (reference sequence). The CDR3 extends over 15 amino acids. Trimming pared 8 bases from V and 5 bases from J, leaving 16 bases between. CDR3 region: CATRLAGLHNSPLHF. The CDR3 nucleotides read TGTGCCACCCGTCTGGCAGGGCTCCATAATTCACCCCTCCACTTT.

This sequence joins TRBV6-4 and TRBJ2-6; 8 bases line up with TRBD2. This CDR3 comprises 17 residues. Losses at the gene ends were 3 bases for V and 2 bases for J; bases not matched to a gene: 6. In germline, CDR1 is MRHNA, CDR2 SNTAGT. CDR3 loop: CASSESGGAAGANVLTF. In DNA, the CDR3 is TGTGCCAGCAGTGAATCGGGGGGGGCAGCTGGGGCCAACGTCCTGACTTTC.

This rearrangement joins TRBV27 to TRBJ1-1; D possibly corresponds to TRBD1 (6 bases). V lost 4 bases to trimming and J lost 11 bases, with 20 bases between them. Per the germline V gene, CDR1 is MNHEY and CDR2 is SMNVEV (reference sequence). The length of the CDR3 is 14 residues. The CDR3 nucleotides read TGTGCCAGCAGTTCCCACGGACAGACAAACCGGGCTTTCTTT. Amino acid sequence: CASSSHGQTNRAFF.

This chain links TRBV5-5 with TRBJ1-1; no definite D call. The germline V gene encodes CDR1 SGHKS and CDR2 YYEKEE (reference sequence). The germline V and J ends were trimmed by 3 bases and 2 bases, with 14 bases remaining between them. The length of the CDR3 is 15 residues. CDR3 nucleotides: TGTGCCAGCAGCTCCCGGACGGGATCTAACACTGAAGCTTTCTTT. Translated, it gives CASSSRTGSNTEAFF.

The CDR3 sequence: CATSRDYTGTYEQYF. The CDR3 bases are TGTGCCACCAGCAGAGATTATACAGGTACCTACGAGCAGTACTTC. This chain connects TRBV15 to TRBJ2-7, with D perhaps TRBD1 (5 bases). The CDR3 has 15 residues. V was shortened by 0 bases and J by 2 bases, with 11 bases between the two germline ends. From germline, CDR1 is LNHNV and CDR2 YYDKDF (reference sequence).

This chain links TRBV6-2 or TRBV6-3 with TRBJ1-5, with 8 bases lining up with TRBD1. In germline, CDR1 is MNHEY, CDR2 SVGEGT. Unmatched junction bases numbered 3, after V lost 6 bases and J lost 2 bases. The CDR3 runs to 14 residues. The CDR3 reads CASSMTGGNQPQHF. Here the CDR3 DNA reads TGTGCCAGCAGCATGACAGGGGGCAATCAGCCCCAGCATTTT.

The genes are TRBV6-4 and TRBJ1-1; D possibly corresponds to TRBD1 (6 bases). V lost 4 bases, J lost 1 base, and 16 bases lay in between. Germline CDR1 and CDR2: MRHNA and SNTAGT. The CDR3 extends over 16 amino acids. CDR3 DNA sequence: TGTGCCAGCAGTGCCCAGGGTGGGGGCAAGAACACTGAAGCTTTCTTT. It yields the protein CASSAQGGGKNTEAFF.